This T cell receptor beta chain was profiled in a study of T cells in women clearing cervical HPV infection. Study-level information: Case blood drawn at lesion detection; control blood after infection cleared. With HLA typing for only a few women, HLA confounding remains possible.

Libraries were prepared by immunoSEQ multiplex PCR; TCRdb keeps only in-frame clonotypes and omits some of them. This repertoire includes roughly 49,000 clones. Dot-blot hybridization genotyped cervical HPV amplified with MY09/MY11 PCR. There are 12 residues in the CDR3. The germline V gene has CDR1 LNHDA and CDR2 SQIVND (reference sequence). Trimming took off 6 bases at V and 7 bases at J, with 7 bases between the two ends. Study-wide points: Each sample's T-cell count was unknown, possibly confounding richness.

Points on this clone: The antigen is not known. The CDR3 end lies 3 residues beyond the end of the read and is filled in from the germline J gene.

The genes are TRBV19 and TRBJ1-6; D uncertain. Specimen: blood buffy coat. This clonotype was sampled from a woman aged 18-69 years with a cervical HPV16 infection that either progressed to CIN3+ or cleared (not recorded which). CDR3 DNA, as far as it was read: TGTGCCAGTAGCCTAGACAATTCACCC. Amino acids: CASSLDNSP. The entire CDR3 protein reads CASSLDNSPLHF.